A selection of T cell receptor beta chains follows, all from one sample in a study of shared clonotypes between healthy human individuals. Profiled with immunoSEQ multiplex PCR; TCRdb holds only in-frame clones, not every one. The sample records approximately 2,300,000 clones, under 95% being singletons. The sequencing sample was made of naive CD4+ T cells from PBMCs. These TCRs come from a man between 18 and 29 years old in good health. Some clones in this sample may be carry-over from other donors' samples. Each CDR3 is given with its conserved first and last residue. Fields, in order: D gene, J gene, V gene, clone size, CDR3 DNA, CDR3 protein. D genes are given only for firm matches. Some rows mark clone size as missing; the rest say once, few, many or name a class of expanded clone.

D gene: NA
J gene: TRBJ1-2
V gene: TRBV28
clone size: NA
CDR3 DNA: TGTGCCAGCAGTTTAATAGGGGGGGGCTATGGCTACACCTTC
CDR3 protein: CASSLIGGGYGYTF

D gene: TRBD2
J gene: TRBJ2-3
V gene: TRBV27
clone size: NA
CDR3 DNA: TGTGCCAGCAGAAGGCTAGCGGGAGTCGATACGCAGTATTTT
CDR3 protein: CASRRLAGVDTQYF

D gene: NA
J gene: TRBJ2-7
V gene: TRBV7-8
clone size: NA
CDR3 DNA: TGTGCCAGCAGCCCACAAAGGTGGGGACAAGGAGACTACGAGCAGTACTTC
CDR3 protein: CASSPQRWGQGDYEQYF

D gene: NA
J gene: TRBJ1-2
V gene: TRBV29-1
clone size: NA
CDR3 DNA: TGCAGCGTTGAAGCTTGGAGGGACCCCGCTGGCTACACCTTC
CDR3 protein: CSVEAWRDPAGYTF

D gene: TRBD1
J gene: TRBJ2-2
V gene: TRBV11-3
clone size: NA
CDR3 DNA: TGTGCCAGCAGCGAACAGGGGGCGGCCGGGGAGCTGTTTTTT
CDR3 protein: CASSEQGAAGELFF

D gene: NA
J gene: TRBJ2-5
V gene: TRBV7-2
clone size: NA
CDR3 DNA: TGTGCCAGCAGCTTTGGGCGGAGTGAAGAGACCCAGTACTTC
CDR3 protein: CASSFGRSEETQYF

D gene: NA
J gene: TRBJ2-7
V gene: TRBV6-5
clone size: NA
CDR3 DNA: TGTGCCAGCCGGCCCGGGCGGGCAACCTACGAGCAGTACTTC
CDR3 protein: CASRPGRATYEQYF

D gene: NA
J gene: TRBJ2-5
V gene: TRBV6-4
clone size: NA
CDR3 DNA: TGTGCCAGCAGTGAAATAGCTAGGTATGTGACCCAGTACTTC
CDR3 protein: CASSEIARYVTQYF

D gene: NA
J gene: TRBJ1-2
V gene: TRBV28
clone size: NA
CDR3 DNA: TGTGCCAGCAGCTTTACACCAAACTATGGCTACACCTTC
CDR3 protein: CASSFTPNYGYTF

D gene: TRBD2
J gene: TRBJ2-1
V gene: TRBV5-1
clone size: few
CDR3 DNA: TGCGCCAGCAGCTTGACTAGCGGCGAGCAGTTCTTC
CDR3 protein: CASSLTSGEQFF

D gene: NA
J gene: TRBJ2-7
V gene: TRBV14
clone size: NA
CDR3 DNA: TGTGCCAGCAGCGAAGGGCCGGCGGGTGAGCAGTACTTC
CDR3 protein: CASSEGPAGEQYF

D gene: NA
J gene: TRBJ1-2
V gene: TRBV6-6
clone size: NA
CDR3 DNA: TGTGCCAGCAGTATTAACGGGGATAACTATGGCTACACCTTC
CDR3 protein: CASSINGDNYGYTF

D gene: NA
J gene: TRBJ1-5
V gene: TRBV27
clone size: NA
CDR3 DNA: TGTGCCAGCAGTTTAGAAAAAGGGCAGCCCCAGCATTTT
CDR3 protein: CASSLEKGQPQHF

D gene: NA
J gene: TRBJ2-7
V gene: TRBV7-6
clone size: NA
CDR3 DNA: TGTGCCAGCAGCTTACCACAGACTCCCTACGAGCAGTACTTC
CDR3 protein: CASSLPQTPYEQYF

D gene: TRBD1
J gene: TRBJ1-1
V gene: TRBV28
clone size: once
CDR3 DNA: TGTGCCAGCAGCCCGAGACAGGGGGCAGCTGAAGCTTTCTTT
CDR3 protein: CASSPRQGAAEAFF

D gene: NA
J gene: TRBJ2-2
V gene: TRBV18
clone size: NA
CDR3 DNA: TGTGCCAGCTCACCACTCACCGGACACAACACCGGGGAGCTGTTTTTT
CDR3 protein: CASSPLTGHNTGELFF

D gene: NA
J gene: TRBJ2-2
V gene: TRBV6-6
clone size: NA
CDR3 DNA: TGTGCCAGCACCTTACGAGGGAACACCGGGGAGCTGTTTTTT
CDR3 protein: CASTLRGNTGELFF

D gene: NA
J gene: TRBJ1-4
V gene: TRBV29-1
clone size: NA
CDR3 DNA: TGCAGCGTTGCACAGTTGGACGAAAAACTGTTTTTT
CDR3 protein: CSVAQLDEKLFF

D gene: NA
J gene: TRBJ2-7
V gene: TRBV6-4
clone size: NA
CDR3 DNA: TGTGCCAGCAGCCCGGGACATTCCTCATTCTCCTACGAGCAGTACTTC
CDR3 protein: CASSPGHSSFSYEQYF

D gene: NA
J gene: TRBJ2-3
V gene: TRBV2
clone size: NA
CDR3 DNA: TGTGCCAGCAGTGAAGCGCTTCGGAGTACTCCCCGGGGGGATACGCAGTATTTT
CDR3 protein: CASSEALRSTPRGDTQYF

D gene: TRBD2
J gene: TRBJ2-5
V gene: TRBV7-3
clone size: NA
CDR3 DNA: TGTGCCAGCAGCCAAGGGCTAGCGGGAGCCCCGGGTAGGGAGACCCAGTACTTC
CDR3 protein: CASSQGLAGAPGRETQYF

D gene: NA
J gene: TRBJ2-4
V gene: TRBV4-2
clone size: NA
CDR3 DNA: TGTGCCAGCAGCCAACCCCAGCCGACAGGCAGCATTCAGTACTTC
CDR3 protein: CASSQPQPTGSIQYF

D gene: NA
J gene: TRBJ2-5
V gene: TRBV5-1
clone size: NA
CDR3 DNA: TGCGCCAGCAGCGAGAAAGAGACCCAGTACTTC
CDR3 protein: CASSEKETQYF

D gene: NA
J gene: TRBJ2-2
V gene: TRBV28
clone size: NA
CDR3 DNA: TGTGCCAGCATAATGACTGTTGACACCGGGGAGCTGTTTTTT
CDR3 protein: CASIMTVDTGELFF